This TCR beta chain came from a study of blood T cell repertoires in COVID-19. Study-wide background: Spain, Italy and the United States supplied samples that represented acute and convalescent COVID-19. Nucleic acid was either cDNA or gDNA, and it came from T cells, B-cell-depleted T cells, or PBMCs.

CDR3 length equals 13 residues. The V segment lost 9 bases and the J segment 3 bases; nucleotides outside the gene matches: 6. CDR1 and CDR2 from the germline V gene are KGHDR and SFDVKD. In the original analysis: Quantification of nucleated cells was approximated via reference gene primer amplification. This table comes from immunoSEQ multiplex PCR, and its TCRdb copy is limited to in-frame clones, with some not included. V and J calls and clone size are those listed in that table; D and trimming were worked out from the DNA. The profile shows 55,000 to 80,000 clones, around 84% of them singletons. The TCR sequence derives from a man in his sixties or seventies with acute or convalescent COVID-19. The material sequenced was peripheral blood. The chain joins TRBV24-1 to TRBJ2-7, with 8 bases fitting TRBD2. CDR3 coding DNA: TGTGCCACCGGGCGAGCGGGGGACTACGAGCAGTACTTC. Translation gives CATGRAGDYEQYF.